A selection of T cell receptor beta chains follows, all from one sample in a study of lung T cells in sarcoidosis with Löfgren's syndrome. TCRdb itself ran the reads through MiXCR, one entry per CDR3 protein. Found here are 60,000 to 65,000 distinct CDR3 sequences, 21% of them singletons; the top ten hold less than 2.5%. What was sequenced was CD4+ T cells from PBMCs. The receptors originated from a human donor with sarcoidosis (Löfgren's syndrome or another form), or a control subject (not recorded which). CDR3s leave out the opening cysteine and the closing phenylalanine or tryptophan. The order of the fields is D gene, V gene, clone size, CDR3 protein. D genes are given only for firm matches. For some rows the clone size is stated as once, few or many, or as a class when expanded; others skip it.

d_call: TRBD1
v_call: TRBV6-1
clone_size: medium-sized
cdr3_aa: ASTLGGGNTEAF

d_call: NA
v_call: TRBV27
clone_size: many
cdr3_aa: ASRLTPTDTQY

d_call: NA
v_call: TRBV3-1
clone_size: NA
cdr3_aa: ASSLWQHQETQY

d_call: NA
v_call: TRBV4-1
clone_size: few
cdr3_aa: ASRGGGTDTQY

d_call: NA
v_call: TRBV6-5
clone_size: NA
cdr3_aa: ASSYERVENERF

d_call: NA
v_call: TRBV25-1
clone_size: many
cdr3_aa: ASVGSPYGYT

d_call: NA
v_call: TRBV29-1
clone_size: few
cdr3_aa: SVQGNYGYT

d_call: NA
v_call: TRBV10-3
clone_size: NA
cdr3_aa: AISEGQEDGYT

d_call: TRBD1
v_call: TRBV20-1
clone_size: many
cdr3_aa: SAGTGYSSGPQH

d_call: NA
v_call: TRBV20-1
clone_size: many
cdr3_aa: SAPNRGPNQPQH

d_call: NA
v_call: TRBV4-1
clone_size: NA
cdr3_aa: ASSQLDRSNRPQH

d_call: NA
v_call: TRBV5-5
clone_size: NA
cdr3_aa: ASSLAGVAGPTDTQY

d_call: TRBD2
v_call: TRBV27
clone_size: many
cdr3_aa: ASKNRLAGFSTDTQY

d_call: NA
v_call: TRBV24-1
clone_size: few
cdr3_aa: ATSRRGEGNQPQH

d_call: NA
v_call: TRBV6-1
clone_size: many
cdr3_aa: ASSAGGVAGANVLT

d_call: NA
v_call: TRBV14
clone_size: few
cdr3_aa: ASSQDMLGYGYT

d_call: NA
v_call: TRBV6-6
clone_size: NA
cdr3_aa: ASSYSWGQQETQY

d_call: NA
v_call: TRBV5-5
clone_size: NA
cdr3_aa: ASSLGPQVSYNEQF

d_call: NA
v_call: TRBV2
clone_size: many
cdr3_aa: ASSANSNQPQH

d_call: NA
v_call: TRBV12-3/TRBV12-4
clone_size: NA
cdr3_aa: ASSALGDYGHT

d_call: TRBD1
v_call: TRBV18
clone_size: NA
cdr3_aa: ASSLKADRRNTEAF

d_call: NA
v_call: TRBV3-1
clone_size: few
cdr3_aa: ASRLGGLSEAF

d_call: NA
v_call: TRBV20-1
clone_size: many
cdr3_aa: SATSKTGRSWDTQY

d_call: TRBD1
v_call: TRBV25-1
clone_size: many
cdr3_aa: ASSPQGTGKVTEAF

d_call: NA
v_call: TRBV6-2/TRBV6-3
clone_size: many
cdr3_aa: ASSTDSYNEQF

d_call: TRBD1
v_call: TRBV28
clone_size: many
cdr3_aa: ASSGDRRSAF

d_call: NA
v_call: TRBV10-3
clone_size: NA
cdr3_aa: AISRGADTQY

d_call: NA
v_call: TRBV2
clone_size: NA
cdr3_aa: ASSASGGYNSPLH

d_call: TRBD2
v_call: TRBV20-1
clone_size: many
cdr3_aa: SARSLADFKVEQY

d_call: NA
v_call: TRBV20-1
clone_size: many
cdr3_aa: SARREVQAYEQY

d_call: TRBD2
v_call: TRBV2
clone_size: few
cdr3_aa: ASSEEASGAGYNEQF

d_call: TRBD1
v_call: TRBV6-1
clone_size: many
cdr3_aa: ASSVQTGDQPQH